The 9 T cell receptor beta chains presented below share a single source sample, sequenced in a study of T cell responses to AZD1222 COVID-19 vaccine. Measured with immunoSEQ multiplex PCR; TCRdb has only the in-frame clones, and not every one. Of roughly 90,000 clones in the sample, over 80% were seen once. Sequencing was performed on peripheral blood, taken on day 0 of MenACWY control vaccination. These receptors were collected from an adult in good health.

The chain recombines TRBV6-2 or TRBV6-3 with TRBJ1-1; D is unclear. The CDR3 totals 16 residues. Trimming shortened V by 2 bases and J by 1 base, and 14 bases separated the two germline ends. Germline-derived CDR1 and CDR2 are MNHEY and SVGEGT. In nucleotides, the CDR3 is TGTGCCAGCAGTTACCCCTACCGGACGGAGAACACTGAAGCTTTCTTT. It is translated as CASSYPYRTENTEAFF.

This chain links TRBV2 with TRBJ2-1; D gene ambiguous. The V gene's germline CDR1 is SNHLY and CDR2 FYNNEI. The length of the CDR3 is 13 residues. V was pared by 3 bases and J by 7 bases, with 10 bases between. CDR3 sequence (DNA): TGTGCCAGCAGTGACGGCTCCGGGAATGAGCAGTTCTTC. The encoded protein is CASSDGSGNEQFF.

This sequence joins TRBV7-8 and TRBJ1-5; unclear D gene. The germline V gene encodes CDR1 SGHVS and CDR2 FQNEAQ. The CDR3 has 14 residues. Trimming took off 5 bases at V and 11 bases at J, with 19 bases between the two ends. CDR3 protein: CASSQGMAERSQHF. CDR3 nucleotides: TGTGCCAGCAGCCAAGGGATGGCCGAGCGGTCCCAGCATTTT.

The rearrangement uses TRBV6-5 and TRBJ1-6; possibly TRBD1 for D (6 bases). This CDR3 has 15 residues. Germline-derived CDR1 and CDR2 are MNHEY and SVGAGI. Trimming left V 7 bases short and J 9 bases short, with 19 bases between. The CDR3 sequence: CASNFVQRGSSPLHF. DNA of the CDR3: TGTGCCAGCAACTTCGTTCAAAGGGGGAGTTCACCCCTCCACTTT.

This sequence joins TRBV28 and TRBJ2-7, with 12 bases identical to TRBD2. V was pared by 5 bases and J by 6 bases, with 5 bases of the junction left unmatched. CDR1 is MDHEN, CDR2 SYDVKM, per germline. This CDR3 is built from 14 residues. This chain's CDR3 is CASSASGRALEQYF. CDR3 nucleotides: TGTGCCAGCAGTGCTAGCGGGAGGGCTCTCGAGCAGTACTTC.

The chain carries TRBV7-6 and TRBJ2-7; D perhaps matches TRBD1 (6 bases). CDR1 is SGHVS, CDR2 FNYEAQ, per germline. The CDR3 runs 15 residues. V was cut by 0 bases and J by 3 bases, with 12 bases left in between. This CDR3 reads CASSLAQGHRYEQYF. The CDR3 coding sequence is TGTGCCAGCAGCTTAGCACAGGGACACCGCTACGAGCAGTACTTC.

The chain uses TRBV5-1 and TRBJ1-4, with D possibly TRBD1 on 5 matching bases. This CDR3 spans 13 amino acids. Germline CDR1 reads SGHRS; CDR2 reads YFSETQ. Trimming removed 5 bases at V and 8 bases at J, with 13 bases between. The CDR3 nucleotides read TGCGCCAGCAGGGACAACGCGTTAGAAAAACTGTTTTTT. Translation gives CASRDNALEKLFF.

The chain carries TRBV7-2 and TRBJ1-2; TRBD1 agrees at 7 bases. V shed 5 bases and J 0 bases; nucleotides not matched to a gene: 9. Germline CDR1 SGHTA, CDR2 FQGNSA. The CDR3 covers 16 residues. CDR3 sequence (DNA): TGTGCCAGCAGCACCGGACAGGTGGGATCTAACTATGGCTACACCTTC. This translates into CASSTGQVGSNYGYTF.

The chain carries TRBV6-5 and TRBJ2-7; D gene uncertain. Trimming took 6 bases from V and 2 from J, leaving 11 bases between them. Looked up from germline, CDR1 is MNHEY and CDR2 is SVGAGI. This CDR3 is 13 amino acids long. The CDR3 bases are TGTGCCAGCAGCCGGCCTCATGCCTACGAGCAGTACTTC. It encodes CASSRPHAYEQYF.